A selection of T cell receptor beta chains follows, all from one sample in a study of shared clonotypes between healthy human individuals. Some clones are missing from TCRdb's copy, which holds only in-frame ones; the method was immunoSEQ multiplex PCR. The sample lists hundreds of thousands of clones; nearly 98% were seen once. Source material: naive CD8+ T cells sorted from blood. All receptors derive from a man aged 25-45 years in good health. The CDR3 runs from the conserved cysteine through the conserved F or W. Each record gives: D gene, J gene, V gene, CDR3 DNA, CDR3 protein. A D gene is named only where the DNA matches it firmly.

>-|TRBJ2-7|TRBV15
TGTGCCACCAGCAGAGATTATAGTTTACGGCCGCCCTACGAGCAGTACTTC
CATSRDYSLRPPYEQYF
>TRBD2|TRBJ2-7|TRBV28
TGTGCCAGCAGGGGGGACTACTACGAGCAGTACTTC
CASRGDYYEQYF
>-|TRBJ2-1|TRBV6-1
TGTGCCAGCGGGAGGACCTCCTACAATGAGCAGTTCTTC
CASGRTSYNEQFF
>-|TRBJ2-7|TRBV18
TGTGCCAGCTCACTGGACAGTACCCTCCGCGGTTCCTACGAGCAGTACTTC
CASSLDSTLRGSYEQYF
>-|TRBJ2-7|TRBV4-3
TGCGCCAGCAGCCAAGAGCCCGCGGCGAGAGAGCAGTACTTC
CASSQEPAAREQYF
>-|TRBJ2-7|TRBV27
TGTGCCAGCAGTTTTATTGGGAGCTCCTACGAGCAGTACTTC
CASSFIGSSYEQYF
>TRBD2|TRBJ2-5|TRBV25-1
TGTGCCAGCAGTGAATTGGAGCGGGAGTGGGATGAGACCCAGTACTTC
CASSELEREWDETQYF
>TRBD1|TRBJ2-7|TRBV27
TGTGCCAGCAGTGACAGGGCACACGAGCAGTACTTC
CASSDRAHEQYF
>-|TRBJ2-1|TRBV5-1
TGCGCCAGCAGCTTGGGGGTAACTGAGCAGTTCTTC
CASSLGVTEQFF
>-|TRBJ2-7|TRBV7-2
TGTGCCAGCAGCTATACAGGAAACCAACTGTACTTC
CASSYTGNQLYF
>-|TRBJ2-1|TRBV7-2
TGTGCCAGCAGCGAGACAGATAACAATGAGCAGTTCTTC
CASSETDNNEQFF
>-|TRBJ2-2|TRBV27
TGTGCCAGCAGTTCCCCGGGAATCGCCCACGGGGAGCTGTTTTTT
CASSSPGIAHGELFF